This TCR beta chain was captured in a study of response to subunit inactivated influenza vaccine. Between the trimmed V and J ends, which lost 6 bases and 14 bases, there was a span of 13 bases. Germline CDR1 and CDR2: SQVTM and ANQGSEA. This CDR3 spans 10 amino acids. TCRdb processed the RT-PCR reads anew with MiXCR; each CDR3 protein has one entry. The data hold about 570,000 distinct CDR3 sequences, with around 10% observed a single time. This clonotype appeared a few times. The sample also formed part of further work on T cells expressing NK-cell markers. From that paper: TCR beta cDNA was made by 5'RACE template switching with UMIs. Within the sequenced cohort of eight donors, seven exhibited HCMV seropositivity and one was seronegative. Top CD8+ clonotypes included the dominant CD3+CD56+NKG2C+ clonotypes in roughly six donors. Also leading the CD3+CD56-NKG2C+ fraction in a few donors were these clonotypes.

The TCR comes from a man aged 45-65 years who received an inactivated influenza vaccine. Sequencing used PBMCs from blood, obtained on the day of vaccination. The chain joins TRBV29-1 to TRBJ1-4; D call uncertain. The CDR3 nucleotides read TGCAGCGTAGCTCAAGGAGAGCTGTTTTTT. This encodes CSVAQGELFF.